Following are 23 T cell receptor beta chains from one sample sequenced in a study of shared clonotypes between healthy human individuals. Generated by immunoSEQ multiplex PCR, the TCRdb table keeps only in-frame clones and is missing some. The sample contains 1 million to 1.2 million clones, roughly 80% of which appear only once. Sequencing was done on a sample of memory CD4+ T cells from PBMCs. Subset specified: CD45RA-negative fraction. The source is a man younger than 35 in good health. Some clones in this sample may be carry-over from other donors' samples.

As to this clone: This same CDR3 is encoded by further DNA sequences in the sample. This chain joins TRBV4-1 and TRBJ1-1; no definite D call. The CDR3 runs to 14 residues. With 0 bases removed from V and 0 bases from J, the gap between germline ends came to 5 bases. Germline-derived CDR1 and CDR2 are MGHRA and YSYEKL. The CDR3 nucleotides are TGCGCCAGCAGCCAAGATTGGGTGAACACTGAAGCTTTCTTT. It yields the protein CASSQDWVNTEAFF.

The chain is built from TRBV9 and TRBJ2-5; 8 bases match TRBD2. V lost 3 bases to trimming and J lost 2 bases; unmatched junction nucleotides: 6. The CDR3 runs to 15 residues. The V gene's germline CDR1 is SGDLS and CDR2 YYNGEE. The CDR3 DNA sequence: TGTGCCAGCAGCGGGACCGGGGGGGCGCAAGAGACCCAGTACTTC. Amino acids: CASSGTGGAQETQYF.

Only one count was recorded for this clone. This rearrangement joins TRBV9 to TRBJ2-6; 10 bases match TRBD1. Germline V gives CDR1 SGDLS, CDR2 YYNGEE. CDR3 length: 18 residues. Trimming at V came to 0 bases and at J to 1 base, leaving 4 bases not matched to a gene. The CDR3 sequence is CASSVAGTGASGANVLTF. Here the CDR3 DNA reads TGTGCCAGCAGCGTAGCGGGGACAGGGGCTTCTGGGGCCAACGTCCTGACTTTC.

The J gene is TRBJ1-6, the V gene TRBV30; D remains unclear. Germline V gene lookup returns CDR1 GTSNPN and CDR2 SVGIG (reference sequence). This CDR3 comprises 13 residues. Trimming cost V 2 bases and J 7 bases, with 9 bases left between them. The CDR3 protein is CAWSQEENSPLHF. CDR3 in DNA: TGTGCCTGGAGTCAGGAAGAGAATTCACCCCTCCACTTT.

V and J are TRBV5-6 and TRBJ2-3; 7 bases match TRBD1. V shed 5 bases and J 1 base; nucleotides not matched to a gene: 4. CDR1 and CDR2 (germline): SGHDT, YYEEEE. This CDR3 has 14 residues. The CDR3 DNA sequence: TGTGCCAGCAGGGGGACAGACCGCACAGATACGCAGTATTTT. Encoded protein: CASRGTDRTDTQYF.

This clone was counted between two and nine times. In nucleotides, the CDR3 is TGTGCCTGGAGTGGACAGGGGTGGGCTGAAGCTTTCTTT. This codes for CAWSGQGWAEAFF. The chain is built from TRBV30 and TRBJ1-1; 8 bases align to TRBD1. V trimming: 1 base; J trimming: 6 bases; junction bases outside the gene matches: 4. CDR1 and CDR2 from the germline V gene are GTSNPN and SVGIG (reference sequence). CDR3 length: 13 residues.

This chain joins TRBV5-1 and TRBJ2-6; no reliable D call. The CDR3 covers 13 residues. The V end lost 9 bases, the J end lost 4 bases, and 11 bases lay between the germline ends. The germline V gene has CDR1 SGHRS and CDR2 YFSETQ. The CDR3 DNA follows: TGCGCCACCAACACTTTGGGGGCCAACGTCCTGACTTTC. Amino acid sequence: CATNTLGANVLTF.

CDR3 protein: CASSPPSGTGGEKLFF. CDR3 DNA sequence: TGTGCCAGCTCACCACCATCCGGGACAGGGGGTGAAAAACTGTTTTTT. J is TRBJ1-4 and V is TRBV18; TRBD1 aligns across 11 bases. The CDR3 is 16 amino acids. V shed 0 bases, J shed 7 bases, and the junction held 4 bases outside the gene matches. Germline assignment: CDR1 KGHSH and CDR2 LQKENI.

The chain carries TRBV5-1 and TRBJ2-2; TRBD1 agrees at 8 bases. Germline V lookup: CDR1 SGHRS, CDR2 YFSETQ. J lost 2 bases, V lost 8 bases, and 5 bases had no gene match. The CDR3 is 14 amino acids. The CDR3 nucleotides read TGCGCCAGTAACAGGGGGACAAACACCGGGGAGCTGTTTTTT. Translated: CASNRGTNTGELFF. The complete variable domain, with remaining parts taken from reference TRBV5-1 and TRBJ2-2, reads KAGVTQTPRYLIKTRGQQVTLSCSPISGHRSVSWYQQTPGQGLQFLFEYFSETQRNKGNFPGRFSGRQFSNSRSEMNVSTLELGDSALYLCASNRGTNTGELFFGEGSRLTVL.

This clone has only one observation. V usage is TRBV7-2 and J usage is TRBJ2-1; TRBD1 is a possible D gene (6 bases). The V gene lost 5 bases and the J gene lost 6 bases, with 8 bases spanning the gap. Germline values: CDR1 SGHTA, CDR2 FQGNSA. The CDR3 is 12 residues long. The CDR3 region has the DNA TGTGCCAGCAGCCAGGACAGCAATGAGCAGTTCTTC. This encodes CASSQDSNEQFF.

V and J are TRBV28 and TRBJ1-5; TRBD1 agrees at 7 bases. Looked up from germline, CDR1 is MDHEN and CDR2 is SYDVKM. Trimming took 6 bases from V and 13 from J; bases not matched to a gene: 9. The CDR3 loop spans 12 amino acids. CDR3 sequence: CASSQTGKGQHF. In nucleotides, the CDR3 is TGTGCCAGCAGCCAGACAGGGAAGGGGCAGCATTTT. Supplemented by reference TRBV28 and TRBJ1-5, the full variable domain reads DVKVTQSSRYLVKRTGEKVFLECVQDMDHENMFWYRQDPGLGLRLIYFSYDVKMKEKGDIPEGYSVSREKKERFSLILESASTNQTSMYLCASSQTGKGQHFGDGTRLSIL.

The CDR3 reads CATSRVGAERETQYF. The DNA for the CDR3 is TGTGCCACCAGCAGAGTGGGGGCCGAGAGGGAGACCCAGTACTTC. V gene TRBV15 combines with J gene TRBJ2-5, with a tentative D call TRBD1 (6 bases). V lost 1 base and J 5 bases, leaving 14 bases between the germline ends. The germline V gene encodes CDR1 LNHNV and CDR2 YYDKDF (reference sequence). This CDR3 region has 15 residues.

The V call is TRBV28, the J call TRBJ2-7, with 7 bases aligning to TRBD1. Per germline, CDR1 MDHEN and CDR2 SYDVKM. The CDR3 has 13 amino acids. Trimming removed 7 bases from V and 10 bases from J; junction bases left unmatched: 13. The CDR3 here is CASTPSSRQGQYF. The CDR3 DNA sequence: TGTGCCAGCACACCCTCCTCCCGACAGGGCCAGTACTTC.

The V and J genes are TRBV14 and TRBJ1-1; D is unresolved. The CDR3 length is 13 residues. Germline loops: CDR1 SGHDN, CDR2 FVKESK. Between the trimmed V and J ends, which lost 0 bases and 2 bases, there was a span of 4 bases. CDR3 bases: TGTGCCAGCAGCCAAGATGGTAACACTGAAGCTTTCTTT. It specifies CASSQDGNTEAFF.

The V and J genes are TRBV30 and TRBJ1-6; the D gene is possibly TRBD1 (6 bases). Germline V gene data show CDR1 as GTSNPN and CDR2 as SVGIG (reference sequence). The CDR3 runs 14 residues. Trimming took off 5 bases at V and 9 bases at J, with 17 bases between the two ends. CDR3 bases: TGTGCCTGGGCCCCCGGGGGCGTGGGTTCACCCCTCCACTTT. Its protein product is CAWAPGGVGSPLHF.

The chain has TRBV29-1 and TRBJ2-5; weak D call: TRBD2 (5 bases). Per the germline V gene, CDR1 is SQVTM and CDR2 is ANQGSEA. The CDR3 consists of 14 residues. Trimming took 1 base from V and 1 from J, leaving 10 bases between them. CDR3 amino acids: CSVEGAGSQETQYF. The CDR3 nucleotides read TGCAGCGTTGAAGGCGCGGGTTCCCAAGAGACCCAGTACTTC.

The V call is TRBV18, the J call TRBJ2-7, with a weak D call TRBD2 (5 bases). The V end was cut by 2 bases, the J end by 3 bases, with 11 bases between. Germline V gene data show CDR1 as KGHSH and CDR2 as LQKENI. This CDR3 comprises 14 residues. In DNA form, the CDR3 reads TGTGCCAGCTCACCATACGGGGATAACTACGAGCAGTACTTC. This gives the protein CASSPYGDNYEQYF.

This clone was counted between two and nine times. In nucleotides, the CDR3 is TGTGCCAGCAGCTCACAGGGGGCATATACAGATACGCAGTATTTT. Protein sequence: CASSSQGAYTDTQYF. V usage is TRBV7-8 and J usage is TRBJ2-3, with 9 bases matching TRBD1. The germline CDR1 and CDR2 sequences are SGHVS and FQNEAQ. V lost 4 bases, J lost 3 bases, and 5 bases stayed unmatched. The CDR3 length is 15 residues.

The chain couples TRBV18 to TRBJ2-5, with 8 nucleotides matching TRBD2. The ends lost 3 bases at V and 2 bases at J; junction bases unmatched: 5. The CDR3 has 15 residues. Looked up from germline, CDR1 is KGHSH and CDR2 is LQKENI. The CDR3 bases are TGTGCCAGCTCACCCTCAAGCGGGAGACAAGAGACCCAGTACTTC. It translates to CASSPSSGRQETQYF.

The chain employs TRBV18 and TRBJ1-3; 7 bases align to TRBD1. Trimming removed 3 bases from V and 7 bases from J; junction bases left unmatched: 15. CDR3 size: 17 residues. The germline gives CDR1 KGHSH, CDR2 LQKENI. The CDR3 sequence: CASSPSSVRTGPNTIYF. In DNA, the CDR3 is TGTGCCAGCTCACCGTCCAGCGTCAGGACAGGACCCAACACCATATATTTT.

This clone was counted many times. Other DNA sequences from this sample encode an identical CDR3 as well. The chain is built from TRBV6-5 and TRBJ1-1; D unclear. Germline CDR1 MNHEY, CDR2 SVGAGI. CDR3 length: 13 amino acids. Trimming removed 4 bases from V and 1 base from J, with 7 bases in between. The CDR3 DNA follows: TGTGCCAGCAGTTGGAACGGGAACACTGAAGCTTTCTTT. It encodes CASSWNGNTEAFF.

The rearrangement links TRBV25-1 to TRBJ2-7, with a possible D match to TRBD2 (6 bases). Trimming shortened V by 8 bases and J by 6 bases, and 20 bases separated the two germline ends. The CDR3 is 14 residues long. From germline, CDR1 is MGHDK and CDR2 SYGVNS. Here the CDR3 reads CASSPKLSRGEQYF. In nucleotides, the CDR3 is TGTGCCAGCTCCCCAAAGCTTTCGCGGGGCGAGCAGTACTTC.

Comment on this clone: Other DNA sequences in the same sample also yield this CDR3. V and J are TRBV20-1 and TRBJ1-1; D perhaps matches TRBD1 (6 bases). Trimming removed 5 bases at V and 5 bases at J, with 9 bases between. Germline lookup yields CDR1 DFQATT and CDR2 SNEGSKA (reference sequence). This CDR3 is 11 amino acids long. The CDR3: CSASGDTEAFF. The CDR3 nucleotides are TGCAGTGCTTCAGGGGATACTGAAGCTTTCTTT.